This entry concerns a single TCR beta chain. In the study's own analysis: Reference gene primer amplification in the assay estimated nucleated cell counts. Generated by immunoSEQ multiplex PCR, the TCRdb table keeps only in-frame clones and is missing some. The V and J calls and clone size are taken from that table; D and trimming were inferred from the DNA. The sample holds approximately 200,000 clones, roughly four fifths seen once. This sample stems from a study of blood T cell repertoires in COVID-19. Study overall: Samples representing acute and convalescent COVID-19 were sourced from the United States, Italy and Spain. PBMCs, B-cell-depleted T cells, or T cells provided the cDNA or gDNA that made up the material.

Sequencing was performed on peripheral blood. The clonotype originates from a human donor with acute or convalescent COVID-19. The donor label of this sample is uncertain.

The CDR3 loop is CASSVVTGGHNEQFF. CDR3 DNA: TGTGCCAGCAGCGTAGTGACAGGGGGCCACAATGAGCAGTTCTTC. The chain employs TRBV9 and TRBJ2-1; TRBD1 matches 10 bases. CDR3 size: 15 residues. Germline values: CDR1 SGDLS, CDR2 YYNGEE. The J segment lost 5 bases and the V segment lost 0 bases, leaving 2 bases of the junction unmatched.